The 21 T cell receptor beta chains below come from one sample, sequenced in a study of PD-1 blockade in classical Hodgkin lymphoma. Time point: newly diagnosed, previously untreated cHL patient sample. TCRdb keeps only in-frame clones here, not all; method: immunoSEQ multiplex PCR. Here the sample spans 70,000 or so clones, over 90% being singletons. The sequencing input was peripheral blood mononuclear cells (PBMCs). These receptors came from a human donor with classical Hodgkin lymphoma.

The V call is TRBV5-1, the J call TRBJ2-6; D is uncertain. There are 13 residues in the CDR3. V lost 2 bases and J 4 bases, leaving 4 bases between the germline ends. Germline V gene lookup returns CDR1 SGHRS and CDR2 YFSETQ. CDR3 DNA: TGCGCCAGCAGCTTTTCCGGGGCCAACGTCCTGACTTTC. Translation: CASSFSGANVLTF. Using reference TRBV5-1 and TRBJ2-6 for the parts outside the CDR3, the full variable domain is KAGVTQTPRYLIKTRGQQVTLSCSPISGHRSVSWYQQTPGQGLQFLFEYFSETQRNKGNFPGRFSGRQFSNSRSEMNVSTLELGDSALYLCASSFSGANVLTFGAGSRLTVL.

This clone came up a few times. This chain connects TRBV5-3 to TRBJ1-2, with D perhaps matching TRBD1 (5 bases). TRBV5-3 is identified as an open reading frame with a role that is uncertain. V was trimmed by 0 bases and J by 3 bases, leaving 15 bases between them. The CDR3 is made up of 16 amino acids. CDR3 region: CARSLVNGRGYYGYTF. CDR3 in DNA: TGTGCCAGAAGCTTGGTTAACGGCCGGGGGTACTATGGCTACACCTTC.

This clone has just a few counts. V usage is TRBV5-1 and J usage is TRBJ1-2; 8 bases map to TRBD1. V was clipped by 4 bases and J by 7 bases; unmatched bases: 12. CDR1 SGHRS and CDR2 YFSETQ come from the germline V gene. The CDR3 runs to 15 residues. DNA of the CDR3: TGCGCCAGCAGCCCTGAGGGGCAGGGGGCTCGTGGCTACACCTTC. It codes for CASSPEGQGARGYTF.

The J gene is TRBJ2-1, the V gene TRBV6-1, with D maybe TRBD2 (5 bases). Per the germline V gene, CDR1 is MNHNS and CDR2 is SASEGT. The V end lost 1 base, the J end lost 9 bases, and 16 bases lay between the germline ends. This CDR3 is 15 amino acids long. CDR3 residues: CASSEEGRGNGEQFF. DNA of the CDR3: TGTGCCAGCAGTGAAGAAGGCCGGGGAAACGGTGAGCAGTTCTTC.

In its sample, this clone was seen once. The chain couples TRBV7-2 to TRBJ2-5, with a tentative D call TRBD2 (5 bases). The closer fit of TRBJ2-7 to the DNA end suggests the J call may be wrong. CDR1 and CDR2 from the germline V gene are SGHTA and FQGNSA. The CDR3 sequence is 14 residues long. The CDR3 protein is CASSLARTSYEQYF. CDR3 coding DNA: TGTGCCAGCAGCTTAGCTCGGACTTCTTACGAGCAGTACTTC.

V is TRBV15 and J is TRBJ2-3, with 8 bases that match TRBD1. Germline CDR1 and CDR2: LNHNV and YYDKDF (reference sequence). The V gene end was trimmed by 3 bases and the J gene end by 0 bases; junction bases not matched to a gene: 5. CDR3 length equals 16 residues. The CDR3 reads CATSSDRQGSTDTQYF. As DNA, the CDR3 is TGTGCCACCAGCAGCGATAGACAGGGGAGCACAGATACGCAGTATTTT. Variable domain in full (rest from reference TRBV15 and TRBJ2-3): DAMVIQNPRYQVTQFGKPVTLSCSQTLNHNVMYWYQQKSSQAPKLLFHYYDKDFNNEADTPDNFQSRRPNTSFCFLDIRSPGLGDTAMYLCATSSDRQGSTDTQYFGPGTRLTVL.

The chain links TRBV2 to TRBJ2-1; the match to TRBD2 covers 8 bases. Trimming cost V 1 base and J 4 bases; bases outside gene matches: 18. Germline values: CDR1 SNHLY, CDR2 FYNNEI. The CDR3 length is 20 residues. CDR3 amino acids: CASSEVEEGAGAFPYNEQFF. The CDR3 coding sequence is TGTGCCAGCAGTGAAGTCGAGGAGGGAGCGGGGGCCTTCCCTTACAATGAGCAGTTCTTC.

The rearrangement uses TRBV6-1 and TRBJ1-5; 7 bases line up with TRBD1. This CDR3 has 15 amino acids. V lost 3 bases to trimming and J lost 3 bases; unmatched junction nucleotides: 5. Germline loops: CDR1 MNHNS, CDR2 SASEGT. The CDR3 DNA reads TGTGCCAGCAGTGAGACAGGGACCAACAATCAGCCCCAGCATTTT. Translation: CASSETGTNNQPQHF.

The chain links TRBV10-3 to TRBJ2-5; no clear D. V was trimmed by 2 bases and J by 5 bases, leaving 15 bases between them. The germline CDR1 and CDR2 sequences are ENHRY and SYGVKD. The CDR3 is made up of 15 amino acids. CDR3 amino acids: CAISEVSPLGETQYF. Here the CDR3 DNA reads TGTGCCATCAGTGAGGTGTCTCCCTTAGGGGAGACCCAGTACTTC.

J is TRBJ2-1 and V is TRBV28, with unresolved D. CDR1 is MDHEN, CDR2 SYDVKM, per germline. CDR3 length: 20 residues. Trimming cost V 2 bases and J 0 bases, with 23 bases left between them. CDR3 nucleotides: TGTGCCAGCAGTTTACATCGGCTTTTTTCTTCCAAGAGCTCCTACAATGAGCAGTTCTTC. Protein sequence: CASSLHRLFSSKSSYNEQFF.

CDR3: CATSRDRQGLVSGNTIYF. Here the CDR3 DNA reads TGTGCCACCAGCAGAGATCGACAGGGGCTTGTCTCTGGAAACACCATATATTTT. The chain joins TRBV15 to TRBJ1-3; 8 bases agree with TRBD1. CDR1 and CDR2 from the germline V gene are LNHNV and YYDKDF (reference sequence). The CDR3 runs 18 residues. The V and J ends lost 0 bases and 0 bases, in that order; junction bases with no gene match: 7.

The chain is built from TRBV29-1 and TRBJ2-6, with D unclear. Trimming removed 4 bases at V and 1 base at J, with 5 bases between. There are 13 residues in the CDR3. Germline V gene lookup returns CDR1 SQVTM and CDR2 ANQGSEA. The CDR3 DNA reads TGCAGCGTTGGCGAGTCTGGGGCCAACGTCCTGACTTTC. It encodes CSVGESGANVLTF.

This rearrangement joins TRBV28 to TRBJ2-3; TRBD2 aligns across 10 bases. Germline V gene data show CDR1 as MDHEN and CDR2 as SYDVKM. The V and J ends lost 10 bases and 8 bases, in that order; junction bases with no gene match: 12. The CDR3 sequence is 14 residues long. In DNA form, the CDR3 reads TGTGCCACCCGCCTAGCGGGAGACGCAACTACGCAGTATTTT. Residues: CATRLAGDATTQYF.

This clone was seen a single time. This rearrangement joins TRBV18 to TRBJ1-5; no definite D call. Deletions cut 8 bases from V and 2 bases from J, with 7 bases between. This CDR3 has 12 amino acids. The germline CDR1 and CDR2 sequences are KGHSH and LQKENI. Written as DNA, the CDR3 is TGTGCCAGCCCAAGTGGCAATCAGCCCCAGCATTTT. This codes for CASPSGNQPQHF.

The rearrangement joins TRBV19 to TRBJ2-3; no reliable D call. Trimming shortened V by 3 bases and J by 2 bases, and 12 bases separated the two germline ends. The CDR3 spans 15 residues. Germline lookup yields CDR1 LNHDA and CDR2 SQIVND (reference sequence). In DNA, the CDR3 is TGTGCCAGTAGTATTACCGGACGTGACACAGATACGCAGTATTTT. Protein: CASSITGRDTDTQYF.

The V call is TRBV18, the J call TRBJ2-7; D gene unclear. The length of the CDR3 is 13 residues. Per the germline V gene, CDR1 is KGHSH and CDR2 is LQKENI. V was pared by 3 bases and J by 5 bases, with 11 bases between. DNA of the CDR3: TGTGCCAGCTCACCCGGTGACCGACACGAGCAGTACTTC. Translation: CASSPGDRHEQYF. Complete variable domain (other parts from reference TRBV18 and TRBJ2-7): NAGVMQNPRHLVRRRGQEARLRCSPMKGHSHVYWYRQLPEEGLKFMVYLQKENIIDESGMPKERFSAEFPKEGPSILRIQQVVRGDSAAYFCASSPGDRHEQYFGPGTRLTVT.

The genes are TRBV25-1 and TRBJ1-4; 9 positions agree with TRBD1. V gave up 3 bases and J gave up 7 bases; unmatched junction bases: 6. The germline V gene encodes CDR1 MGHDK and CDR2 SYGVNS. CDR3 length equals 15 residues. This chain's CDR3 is CASSDPRTGAEKLFF. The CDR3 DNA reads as TGTGCCAGCAGTGACCCCAGGACAGGGGCTGAAAAACTGTTTTTT.

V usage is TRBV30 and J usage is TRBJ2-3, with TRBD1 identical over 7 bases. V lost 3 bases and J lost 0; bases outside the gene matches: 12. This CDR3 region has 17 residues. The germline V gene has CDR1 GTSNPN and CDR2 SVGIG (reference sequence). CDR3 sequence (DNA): TGTGCCTGGAGCCTGTTCAGGGACAGAGCTAGCACAGATACGCAGTATTTT. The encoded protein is CAWSLFRDRASTDTQYF.

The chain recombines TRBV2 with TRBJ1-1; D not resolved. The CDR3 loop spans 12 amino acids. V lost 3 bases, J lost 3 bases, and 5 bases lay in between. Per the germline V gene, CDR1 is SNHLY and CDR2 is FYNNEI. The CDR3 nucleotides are TGTGCCAGCAGTGACAGGTACACTGAAGCTTTCTTT. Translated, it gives CASSDRYTEAFF.

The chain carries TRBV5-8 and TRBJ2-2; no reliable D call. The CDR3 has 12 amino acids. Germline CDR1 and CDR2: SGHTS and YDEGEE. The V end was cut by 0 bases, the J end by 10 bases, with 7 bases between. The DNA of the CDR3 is TGTGCCAGCAGCTTGGTAGCCGCGGAGCTGTTTTTT. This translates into CASSLVAAELFF. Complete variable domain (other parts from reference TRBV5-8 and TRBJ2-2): EAGVTQSPTHLIKTRGQQATLRCSPISGHTSVYWYQQALGLGLQFLLWYDEGEERNRGNFPPRFSGRQFPNYSSELNVNALELEDSALYLCASSLVAAELFFGEGSRLTVL.

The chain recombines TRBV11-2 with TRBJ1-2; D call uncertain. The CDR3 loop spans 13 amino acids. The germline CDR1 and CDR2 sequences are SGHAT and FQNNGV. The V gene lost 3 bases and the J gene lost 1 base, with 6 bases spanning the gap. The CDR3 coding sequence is TGTGCCAGCAGCTTGCCGGATAACTATGGCTACACCTTC. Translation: CASSLPDNYGYTF.